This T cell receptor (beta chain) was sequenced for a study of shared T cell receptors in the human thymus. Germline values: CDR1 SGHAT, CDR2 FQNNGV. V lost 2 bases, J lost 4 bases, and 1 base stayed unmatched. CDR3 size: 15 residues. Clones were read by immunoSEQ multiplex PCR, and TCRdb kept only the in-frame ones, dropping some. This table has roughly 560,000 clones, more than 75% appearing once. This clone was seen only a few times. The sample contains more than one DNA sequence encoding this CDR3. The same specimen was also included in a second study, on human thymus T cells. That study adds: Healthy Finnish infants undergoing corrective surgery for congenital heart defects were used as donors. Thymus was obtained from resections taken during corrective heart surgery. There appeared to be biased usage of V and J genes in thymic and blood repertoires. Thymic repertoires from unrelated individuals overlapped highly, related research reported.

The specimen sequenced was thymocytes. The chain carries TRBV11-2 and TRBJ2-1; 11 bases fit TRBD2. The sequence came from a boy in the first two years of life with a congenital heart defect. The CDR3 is CASSLRTSGYNEQFF. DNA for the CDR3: TGTGCCAGCAGCTTACGGACTAGCGGGTACAATGAGCAGTTCTTC. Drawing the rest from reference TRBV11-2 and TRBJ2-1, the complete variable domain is EAGVAQSPRYKIIEKRQSVAFWCNPISGHATLYWYQQILGQGPKLLIQFQNNGVVDDSQLPKDRFSAERLKGVDSTLKIQPAKLEDSAVYLCASSLRTSGYNEQFFGPGTRLTVL.